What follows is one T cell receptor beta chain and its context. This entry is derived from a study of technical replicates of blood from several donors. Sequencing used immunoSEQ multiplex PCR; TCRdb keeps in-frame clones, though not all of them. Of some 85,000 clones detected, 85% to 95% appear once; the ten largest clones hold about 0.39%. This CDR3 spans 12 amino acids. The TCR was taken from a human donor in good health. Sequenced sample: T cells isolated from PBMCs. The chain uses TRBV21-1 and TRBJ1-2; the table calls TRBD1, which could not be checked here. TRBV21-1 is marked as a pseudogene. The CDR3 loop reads CASRDSFYGYTF. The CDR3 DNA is TGTGCCAGTCGGGACAGTTTTTATGGCTACACCTTC.